Following are 29 T cell receptor beta chains from one sample sequenced in a study of metastatic and nonmetastatic thyroid tumors. MiXCR was used by TCRdb to re-call the PCR reads. The data hold some 19,000 clones, with less than 35% observed a single time. Thyroid surgery was preceded by no treatment in any patient. Specimen: adjacent normal tissue. These receptors originate from a female donor with papillary thyroid cancer or a benign thyroid nodule (not recorded which). Some clones in this sample may be carry-over from other donors' samples.

J is TRBJ1-5 and V is TRBV11-2, with no clear D. The germline V gene has CDR1 SGHAT and CDR2 FQNNGV. The V end lost 3 bases, the J end lost 1 base, and 16 bases lay between the germline ends. The CDR3 sequence is 17 residues long. The CDR3 DNA reads TGTGCCAGCAGCTTTAGTACCGTTCCGGGAAGCAATCAGCCCCAGCATTTT. As protein: CASSFSTVPGSNQPQHF.

The table lists this clone with a few counts. The CDR3 loop is CASGLVPGLGGYTF. The CDR3 nucleotides are TGTGCTAGTGGTTTGGTACCCGGGCTCGGGGGCTACACCTTC. This chain uses TRBV12-5 with TRBJ1-2, with no clear D. V lost 0 bases and J lost 8, with 13 bases in between. The CDR3 totals 14 residues. The germline gives CDR1 LGHNT, CDR2 FRNRAP.

This rearrangement joins TRBV6-2 or TRBV6-3 to TRBJ1-6; TRBD1 is a possible D gene (6 bases). The CDR3 covers 15 residues. Trimming shortened V by 5 bases and J by 9 bases, and 17 bases separated the two germline ends. Germline CDR1 is MNHEY and CDR2 is SVGEGT. The DNA of the CDR3 is TGTGCCAGCAGTCCAGTCAGGGGATTCGGTTCACCCCTCCACTTT. Protein: CASSPVRGFGSPLHF.

V usage is TRBV19 and J usage is TRBJ1-1, with D possibly matching TRBD1 (5 bases). With 3 bases removed from V and 0 bases from J, the gap between germline ends came to 8 bases. This CDR3 has 14 amino acids. Germline CDR1 reads LNHDA; CDR2 reads SQIVND (reference sequence). The CDR3 DNA is TGTGCCAGTAGTATCCCGGGGGTGAACACTGAAGCTTTCTTT. The encoded protein is CASSIPGVNTEAFF.

V is TRBV30 and J is TRBJ1-1; tentatively, D is TRBD1 (5 bases). CDR1 is GTSNPN and CDR2 is SVGIG in the germline V gene (reference sequence). The CDR3 is made up of 14 amino acids. The V end was cut by 0 bases, the J end by 3 bases, with 11 bases between. The CDR3 DNA follows: TGTGCCTGGAGTGTAGAGAGAGGGGACACTGAAGCTTTCTTT. It codes for CAWSVERGDTEAFF.

The chain uses TRBV11-1 and TRBJ2-2; D may be TRBD2 (5 bases). The V gene lost 2 bases and the J gene lost 0 bases, with 10 bases spanning the gap. CDR1 is SGHAT, CDR2 FQDESV, per germline (reference sequence). There are 16 residues in the CDR3. In DNA form, the CDR3 reads TGTGCCAGCAGCTTAAGTATGCGGGCGAACACCGGGGAGCTGTTTTTT. Residues: CASSLSMRANTGELFF.

The sample holds a few counts of this clone. The V call is TRBV28, the J call TRBJ2-1; D may be TRBD2 (6 bases). This CDR3 comprises 13 residues. V was cut by 7 bases and J by 7 bases, with 14 bases left in between. The germline V gene has CDR1 MDHEN and CDR2 SYDVKM. The DNA for the CDR3 is TGTGCCAGCACGGAGGGGCGCTGGAATGAGCAGTTCTTC. Amino acid sequence: CASTEGRWNEQFF.

This clone was observed a few times. The chain joins TRBV6-2 or TRBV6-3 to TRBJ2-7, with D unresolved. This CDR3 has 13 amino acids. Per the germline V gene, CDR1 is MNHEY and CDR2 is SVGEGT. V shed 2 bases and J shed 12 bases, with 17 bases lying between them. The CDR3 DNA sequence: TGTGCCAGCAGTTACAGCTTGGCCCCCGGTCCGTACTTC. As protein: CASSYSLAPGPYF.

By sample fraction, this clone is medium-sized. The rearrangement joins TRBV5-6 to TRBJ2-1; D is ambiguous. Per the germline V gene, CDR1 is SGHDT and CDR2 is YYEEEE. The germline V and J ends were trimmed by 3 bases and 10 bases, with 14 bases remaining between them. The CDR3 loop spans 13 amino acids. CDR3 loop: CASSSEYGKEQFF. In DNA, the CDR3 is TGTGCCAGCAGCTCGGAATATGGAAAGGAGCAGTTCTTC.

This clone is medium-sized (0.01 to 0.1%). The chain carries TRBV12-3 or TRBV12-4 and TRBJ2-1; maybe TRBD2 (5 bases). This CDR3 has 13 residues. The V end was cut by 5 bases, the J end by 6 bases, with 11 bases between. The CDR3 spells CASSPRRGNEQFF. In nucleotides, the CDR3 is TGTGCCAGCAGTCCCCGTCGGGGCAATGAGCAGTTCTTC.

The CDR3 here is CASRNTERKRNTEAFF. CDR3 bases: TGTGCCAGCAGAAACACTGAAAGGAAGAGGAACACTGAAGCTTTCTTT. The rearrangement joins TRBV11-2 to TRBJ1-1; D unresolved. Germline assignment: CDR1 SGHAT and CDR2 FQNNGV. The ends were cut back, 6 bases at V and 1 base at J, with 18 bases in the middle. The CDR3 is made up of 16 amino acids.

CDR3 bases: TGTGCCAGCAGTTACGTTTCGAACACTGAAGCTTTCTTT. Protein sequence: CASSYVSNTEAFF. This chain links TRBV6-5 with TRBJ1-1; D unresolved. Trimming stripped 2 bases from V and 1 base from J, with 5 bases between. Germline V CDR1 and CDR2: MNHEY, SVGAGI. The CDR3 is 13 amino acids.

This clone was seen repeatedly, ten times or more. The chain uses TRBV2 and TRBJ1-5, with 9 bases matching TRBD1. This CDR3 contains 14 residues. The ends lost 6 bases at V and 5 bases at J; junction bases unmatched: 5. The germline CDR1 and CDR2 sequences are SNHLY and FYNNEI. The CDR3 region has the DNA TGTGCCAGCAGGGAGGACAGGGGAGATCAGCCCCAGCATTTT. This encodes CASREDRGDQPQHF.

Within the sample, this clone is medium-sized (0.01 to 0.1%). The chain is built from TRBV6-6 and TRBJ2-7; 7 positions match TRBD1. The CDR3 is 20 amino acids. CDR1 is MNHNY and CDR2 is SVGAGI in the germline V gene (reference sequence). Trimming removed 2 bases from V and 3 bases from J; junction bases left unmatched: 22. In nucleotides, the CDR3 is TGTGCCAGCAGTTACGTCAACCGTGGGACAGAAACTCCGGAGATCTACGAGCAGTACTTC. Protein: CASSYVNRGTETPEIYEQYF.

This clone was recorded at least ten times. This sequence joins TRBV28 and TRBJ1-3, with D unclear. V was clipped by 1 base and J by 0 bases, with 22 bases between them. The CDR3 covers 20 residues. Germline V gene data show CDR1 as MDHEN and CDR2 as SYDVKM. CDR3 amino acids: CASSLSAVTLTDFSGNTIYF. The CDR3 DNA is TGTGCCAGCAGTTTATCGGCAGTGACCCTCACTGACTTCTCTGGAAACACCATATATTTT.

The gene calls are TRBV4-1 and TRBJ1-5, with D tentatively TRBD1 (6 bases). The CDR3 is 15 residues long. Trimming left V 1 base short and J 3 bases short, with 10 bases between. Per the germline V gene, CDR1 is MGHRA and CDR2 is YSYEKL. The CDR3 sequence is CASSQVRGSNQPQHF. The CDR3 coding sequence is TGCGCCAGCAGCCAAGTCAGGGGTTCCAATCAGCCCCAGCATTTT.

Sample share makes this clone medium-sized (0.01 to 0.1%). The chain carries TRBV28 and TRBJ1-1; weak D call: TRBD1 (5 bases). CDR1 and CDR2 (germline): MDHEN, SYDVKM. The ends were cut back, 3 bases at V and 5 bases at J, with 25 bases in the middle. The CDR3 is 18 residues long. Here the CDR3 reads CASSFPALGRAGRTEAFF. The CDR3, as DNA: TGTGCCAGCAGTTTTCCTGCACTCGGCCGGGCAGGGAGGACTGAAGCTTTCTTT.

The chain couples TRBV28 to TRBJ1-5; perhaps TRBD1 as D (5 bases). The CDR3 contains 14 residues. V lost 5 bases and J lost 1, with 9 bases in between. CDR1 is MDHEN, CDR2 SYDVKM, per germline. The CDR3 coding sequence is TGTGCCAGCAGTGGGACGATGAGCAATCAGCCCCAGCATTTT. Residues: CASSGTMSNQPQHF.

The genes are TRBV20-1 and TRBJ2-1; D uncertain. CDR1 and CDR2 from the germline V gene are DFQATT and SNEGSKA (reference sequence). With 6 bases removed from V and 2 bases from J, the gap between germline ends came to 14 bases. The CDR3 consists of 14 residues. Written as DNA, the CDR3 is TGCAGTGCAAAGACTTCTACCACCTACAATGAGCAGTTCTTC. Protein: CSAKTSTTYNEQFF.

The genes are TRBV4-3 and TRBJ2-7; 11 positions match TRBD2. V was clipped by 0 bases and J by 5 bases; unmatched bases: 6. The germline V gene encodes CDR1 LGHNA and CDR2 YSLEER. The CDR3 contains 16 residues. CDR3 residues: CASSQERGGLADEQYF. CDR3 in DNA: TGCGCCAGCAGCCAAGAACGAGGGGGACTAGCGGACGAGCAGTACTTC.

The chain joins TRBV6-1 to TRBJ2-7; D call uncertain. CDR1 is MNHNS and CDR2 is SASEGT in the germline V gene. The ends were cut back, 1 base at V and 4 bases at J, with 5 bases in the middle. This CDR3 has 12 residues. The CDR3 loop is CASSEEAYEQYF. CDR3 in DNA: TGTGCCAGCAGTGAAGAGGCGTACGAGCAGTACTTC.

This sequence joins TRBV7-2 and TRBJ2-1; D ambiguous. The CDR3 is 15 residues long. V lost 0 bases to trimming and J lost 2 bases, with 8 bases between them. Germline loops: CDR1 SGHTA, CDR2 FQGNSA. The CDR3: CASSLATEPYNEQFF. CDR3 DNA sequence: TGTGCCAGCAGCTTAGCGACGGAGCCCTACAATGAGCAGTTCTTC. Complete variable domain (other parts from reference TRBV7-2 and TRBJ2-1): GAGVSQSPSNKVTEKGKDVELRCDPISGHTALYWYRQSLGQGLEFLIYFQGNSAPDKSGLPSDRFSAERTGGSVSTLTIQRTQQEDSAVYLCASSLATEPYNEQFFGPGTRLTVL.

The chain recombines TRBV6-2 or TRBV6-3 with TRBJ2-7; perhaps TRBD2 as D (5 bases). Germline lookup yields CDR1 MNHEY and CDR2 SVGEGT. V was cut by 0 bases and J by 4 bases, with 13 bases left in between. CDR3 length equals 15 residues. The CDR3 coding sequence is TGTGCCAGCAGTTACTCGGAGGACGTGGGGTACGAGCAGTACTTC. Translating gives CASSYSEDVGYEQYF.

This rearrangement joins TRBV5-6 to TRBJ2-7; weak D call: TRBD2 (5 bases). The ends were cut back, 2 bases at V and 0 bases at J, with 12 bases in the middle. CDR3 length: 15 residues. The germline V gene encodes CDR1 SGHDT and CDR2 YYEEEE. The CDR3 sequence is CASSFPAGSSYEQYF. DNA for the CDR3: TGTGCCAGCAGCTTCCCGGCGGGCAGCTCCTACGAGCAGTACTTC.

This rearrangement joins TRBV4-2 to TRBJ2-1; TRBD2 matches at 14 bases. Trimming took 3 bases from V and 16 from J; bases not matched to a gene: 8. Germline assignment: CDR1 LGHNA and CDR2 YNFKEQ. The length of the CDR3 is 14 residues. The CDR3 region is CASSHAGLAGEYFF. The CDR3, as DNA: TGTGCCAGCAGCCATGCGGGACTAGCGGGAGAATACTTCTTC.

This clone came up many times. A much larger clone lies a single base off, so this may be a read error. The sample has other DNA sequences that encode this CDR3 too. The genes are TRBV29-1 and TRBJ1-1, with D unresolved. CDR3 size: 12 residues. CDR1 and CDR2 (germline): SQVTM, ANQGSEA. CDR3 region: CSDFSWKEEAFF. Here the CDR3 DNA reads TGCAGTGATTTCTCCTGGAAAGAGGAAGCTTTCTTT.

The CDR3 protein is CASSLTGRSDTQYF. The CDR3 DNA follows: TGTGCCAGCAGCTTAACAGGGAGGTCAGATACGCAGTATTTT. The J gene is TRBJ2-3, the V gene TRBV7-2, with D possibly being TRBD1 or TRBD2 (6 bases each). V was pared by 2 bases and J by 4 bases, with 10 bases between. The CDR3 covers 14 residues. The germline gives CDR1 SGHTA, CDR2 FQGNSA. Together with reference TRBV7-2 and TRBJ2-3, the CDR3 gives the full variable domain: GAGVSQSPSNKVTEKGKDVELRCDPISGHTALYWYRQSLGQGLEFLIYFQGNSAPDKSGLPSDRFSAERTGGSVSTLTIQRTQQEDSAVYLCASSLTGRSDTQYFGPGTRLTVL.

The sample holds many counts of this clone. The chain links TRBV29-1 to TRBJ1-2; D might be TRBD1 (6 bases). Trimming shortened V by 4 bases and J by 2 bases, and 14 bases separated the two germline ends. CDR1 SQVTM and CDR2 ANQGSEA come from the germline V gene. CDR3 length equals 14 residues. CDR3 protein: CSVGKGVMNYGYTF. In DNA, the CDR3 is TGCAGCGTTGGGAAGGGGGTGATGAACTATGGCTACACCTTC.

This clone has only one observation. The V and J genes are TRBV7-6 and TRBJ2-1; tentatively, D is TRBD2 (7 bases). Germline V CDR1 and CDR2: SGHVS, FNYEAQ. The V and J ends lost 3 bases and 9 bases respectively, with 15 bases between them. The CDR3 has 14 amino acids. The CDR3 DNA reads TGTGCCAGCAGCTTTAGTGGGGGGGCCGGTGAGCAGTTCTTC. It translates to CASSFSGGAGEQFF.